This note documents a single TCR beta chain sequence. This sample is part of a study of technical replicates of blood from a handful of donors. Sequencing used immunoSEQ multiplex PCR; TCRdb keeps in-frame clones, though not all of them. Found here are tens of thousands of clones, roughly 92% of them singletons; the top ten hold under 4.5%. The sequence derives from a human donor in good health. Some clones in this sample may be carry-over from other donors' samples. The sequenced sample was PBMCs.

In DNA, the CDR3 is TGTGCCAGCAGTGGTGGACAGAACTATGGCTACACCTTC. Amino acids: CASSGGQNYGYTF. The genes are TRBV5-4 and TRBJ1-2; TRBD1 might be the D (6 bases). CDR1 is SGHNT and CDR2 is YYREEE in the germline V gene (reference sequence). Trimming pared 5 bases from V and 2 bases from J, leaving 10 bases between. The CDR3 runs to 13 residues. The full variable domain, rest sourced from reference TRBV5-4 and TRBJ1-2, is ETGVTQSPTHLIKTRGQQVTLRCSSQSGHNTVSWYQQALGQGPQFIFQYYREEENGRGNFPPRFSGLQFPNYSSELNVNALELDDSALYLCASSGGQNYGYTFGSGTRLTVV.